This T cell receptor beta chain was sequenced in a study of blood T cell repertoires in COVID-19 (dated by TCRdb to 2020 to 2022). Regarding the complete study: Samples from collaborators originated in the United States, Italy and Spain and spanned both the acute and convalescent phases of COVID-19. The prospective study material was composed of cDNA or gDNA derived from T cells, B-cell-depleted T cells, or PBMCs. Subjects who had been exposed to COVID-19, were actively infected with it, or had recovered from it provided the deeply sampled blood TCRbeta repertoires that made up the dataset. The repertoires were released in a freely available public database intended as a resource for research on the immune response to SARS-CoV-2. The samples were drawn from the first 160 participants of the ongoing ImmuneRACE study and from more than 1,000 subjects provided by 6 global collaborators. Nearly every sample came with metadata listing a de-identified subject ID, COVID-19 status, age in years and sex. HLA class I and class II types, where available, came from metadata supplied by the sample provider rather than from assay-based typing. General conclusions and limits of the study: The amount of clinical and demographic metadata varied by source and participant and was provided uncurated.

The collaborating institutions used their own protocols to collect whole blood in K2EDTA tubes. For TCRbeta analysis, collaborators shipped samples as frozen whole blood, isolated PBMCs, or DNA extracted from either of those sample types. The count of this clone is one. Which antigen it targets is not known. Qualities for individual bases were not recorded, and no much larger clone is one base off. TCRbeta CDR3 regions were amplified from genomic DNA using the immunoSEQ Assay, a bias-controlled multiplex PCR. The original pipeline was this. Nucleated cell counts per sample were estimated from amplification of reference gene primers within the assay. To quantify the absolute abundance of each unique TCRbeta CDR3 rearrangement, sequence reads were collapsed and filtered. For each sample, productive Simpson clonality was calculated by taking the square root of Simpson's diversity index across productive rearrangements. The table was pulled from immuneACCESS by TCRdb, which kept in-frame rearrangements only. Such tables lose some clones; where checked, under half of the loss comes from unresolved V genes, and the rest has no known cause. For V, J and clone size, that table is used; D and trimming come from the DNA. This sample comprises some 290,000 clones, 80% to 85% of them detected only once. The ten largest account for less than 3% of the sample.

The TCR was taken from a woman aged 55-75 years with active or convalescent COVID-19. The sequenced sample consisted of peripheral blood.

The sequenced DNA is TGCGCCAGCAGCCAGAGCGCCCCCTCGCAGGGGTTGTATTCACCCCTCCACTTT. Its protein is CASSQSAPSQGLYSPLHF. The chain couples TRBV4-1 to TRBJ1-6; the D gene is perhaps TRBD1, on 6 matching bases. Including cysteine and phenylalanine, the CDR3 has 18 amino acids. Only the CDR3 DNA is retained, 54 bases long and in frame from the first base. CDR1 and CDR2 are drawn from the germline V gene: MGHRA, YSYEKL. The trim is 3 bases for V and 8 bases for J, with a gap of 23 bases between the germline ends.